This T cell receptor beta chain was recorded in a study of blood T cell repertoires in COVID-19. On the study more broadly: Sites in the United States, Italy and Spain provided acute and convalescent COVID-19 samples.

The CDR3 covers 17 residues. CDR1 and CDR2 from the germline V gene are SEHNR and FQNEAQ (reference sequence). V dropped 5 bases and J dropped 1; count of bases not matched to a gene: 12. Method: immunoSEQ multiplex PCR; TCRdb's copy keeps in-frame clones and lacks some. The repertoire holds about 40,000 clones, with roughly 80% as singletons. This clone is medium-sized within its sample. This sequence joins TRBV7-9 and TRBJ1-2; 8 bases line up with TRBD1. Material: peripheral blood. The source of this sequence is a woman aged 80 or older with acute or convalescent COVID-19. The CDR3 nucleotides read TGTGCCAGCAGCAGGAAAGGACAGGGCGGAAATAACTATGGCTACACCTTC. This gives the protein CASSRKGQGGNNYGYTF.